This T cell receptor (beta chain) was documented in a study of T-cell reconstitution after alpha-beta-depleted transplantation in children. Germline CDR1 reads MDHEN; CDR2 reads SYDVKM. Trimming left V 2 bases short and J 8 bases short, with 9 bases between. This CDR3 region has 12 residues. Preparation of the TCRbeta library was carried out with unique molecular identifiers. TCRdb ran MiXCR on the PCR reads and lists one entry per CDR3 protein. Here the sample spans approximately 400,000 distinct CDR3 sequences, around 15% being singletons. Points from the study as a whole: Reportedly, only several hundred clones from non-depleted graft cells drove alpha-beta T-cell counts at about two months.

This clonotype appeared a few times. Its target is not known. This clonotype originated in a boy under two years old who had a stem cell transplant for Wiskott-Aldrich syndrome, so the T cells may come from the graft donor. This chain connects TRBV28 to TRBJ1-2; D gene unclear. The sequenced sample was PBMCs, mostly from graft donor cells, obtained 360 days after TCRalphabeta/CD19-depleted stem cell transplant. The CDR3 DNA follows: TGTGCCAGCAGTTTAGCGGGGAACGGCTACACCTTC. It is translated as CASSLAGNGYTF.